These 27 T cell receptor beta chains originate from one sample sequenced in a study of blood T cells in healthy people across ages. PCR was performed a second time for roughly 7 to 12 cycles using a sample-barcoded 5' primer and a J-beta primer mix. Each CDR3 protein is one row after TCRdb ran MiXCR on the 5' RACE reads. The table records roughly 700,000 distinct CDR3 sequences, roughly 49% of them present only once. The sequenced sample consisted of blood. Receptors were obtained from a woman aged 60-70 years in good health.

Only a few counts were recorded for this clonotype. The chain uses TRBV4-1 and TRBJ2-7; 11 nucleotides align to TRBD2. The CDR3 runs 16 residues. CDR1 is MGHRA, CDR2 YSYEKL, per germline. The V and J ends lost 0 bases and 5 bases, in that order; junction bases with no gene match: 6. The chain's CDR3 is CASSQERLAGGNEQYF. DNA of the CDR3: TGCGCCAGCAGCCAAGAACGGCTAGCGGGAGGTAACGAGCAGTACTTC.

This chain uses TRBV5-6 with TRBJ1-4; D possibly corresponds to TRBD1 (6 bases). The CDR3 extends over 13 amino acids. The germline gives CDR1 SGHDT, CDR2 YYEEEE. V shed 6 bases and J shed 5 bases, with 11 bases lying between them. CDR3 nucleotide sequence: TGTGCCAGCAACGACAGGCAAAATGAAAAACTGTTTTTT. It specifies CASNDRQNEKLFF.

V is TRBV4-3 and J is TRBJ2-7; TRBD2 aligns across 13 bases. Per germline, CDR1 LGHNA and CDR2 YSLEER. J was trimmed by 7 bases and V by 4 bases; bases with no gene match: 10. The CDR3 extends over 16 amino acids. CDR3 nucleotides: TGCGCCAGCAGCCCCAAAGGGACTAGCGGGATAAAAGAGCAGTACTTC. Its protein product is CASSPKGTSGIKEQYF.

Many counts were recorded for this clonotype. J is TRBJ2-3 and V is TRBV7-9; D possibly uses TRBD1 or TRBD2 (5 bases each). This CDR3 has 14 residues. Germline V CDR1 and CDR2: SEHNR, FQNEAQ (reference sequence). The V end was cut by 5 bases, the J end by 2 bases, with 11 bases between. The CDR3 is CASSPSGHTDTQYF. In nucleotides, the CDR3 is TGTGCCAGCAGCCCAAGCGGACACACAGATACGCAGTATTTT.

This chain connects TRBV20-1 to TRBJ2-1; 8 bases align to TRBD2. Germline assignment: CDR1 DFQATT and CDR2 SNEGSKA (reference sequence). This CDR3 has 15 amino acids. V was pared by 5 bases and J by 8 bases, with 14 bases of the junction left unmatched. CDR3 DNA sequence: TGCAGTGCTCCCCTATTCGGGAGGGCTTCCGATGAGCAGTTCTTC. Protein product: CSAPLFGRASDEQFF.

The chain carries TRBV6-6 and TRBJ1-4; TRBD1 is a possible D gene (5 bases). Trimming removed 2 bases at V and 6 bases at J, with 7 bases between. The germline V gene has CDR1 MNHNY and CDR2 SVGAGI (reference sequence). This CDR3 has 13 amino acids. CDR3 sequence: CASSYGGDEKLFF. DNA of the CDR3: TGTGCCAGCAGTTACGGGGGGGATGAAAAACTGTTTTTT.

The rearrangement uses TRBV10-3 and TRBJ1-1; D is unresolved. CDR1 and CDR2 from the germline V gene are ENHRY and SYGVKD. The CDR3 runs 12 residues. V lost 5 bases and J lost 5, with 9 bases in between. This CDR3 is CAISLIGTEAFF. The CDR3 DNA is TGTGCCATCAGTCTAATTGGGACTGAAGCTTTCTTT.

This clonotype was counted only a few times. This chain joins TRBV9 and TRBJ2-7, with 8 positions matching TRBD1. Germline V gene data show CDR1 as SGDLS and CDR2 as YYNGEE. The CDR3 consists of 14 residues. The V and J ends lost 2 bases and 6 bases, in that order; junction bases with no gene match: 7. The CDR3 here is CASSVRDRTGEQYF. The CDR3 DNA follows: TGTGCCAGCAGCGTCCGGGACAGGACGGGCGAGCAGTACTTC.

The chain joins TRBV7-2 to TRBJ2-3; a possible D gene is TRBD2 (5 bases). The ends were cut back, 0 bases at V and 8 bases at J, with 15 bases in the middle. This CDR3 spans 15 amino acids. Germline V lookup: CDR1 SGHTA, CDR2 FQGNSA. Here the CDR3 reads CASSLAGVGLGTQYF. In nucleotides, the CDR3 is TGTGCCAGCAGCTTAGCGGGAGTAGGTCTCGGTACGCAGTATTTT.

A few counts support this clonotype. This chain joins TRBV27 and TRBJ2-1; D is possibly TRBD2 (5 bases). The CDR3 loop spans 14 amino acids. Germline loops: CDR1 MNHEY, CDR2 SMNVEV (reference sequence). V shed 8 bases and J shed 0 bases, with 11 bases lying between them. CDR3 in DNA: TGTGCCAGCGCCGGCGGAGGCTCCTACAATGAGCAGTTCTTC. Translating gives CASAGGGSYNEQFF.

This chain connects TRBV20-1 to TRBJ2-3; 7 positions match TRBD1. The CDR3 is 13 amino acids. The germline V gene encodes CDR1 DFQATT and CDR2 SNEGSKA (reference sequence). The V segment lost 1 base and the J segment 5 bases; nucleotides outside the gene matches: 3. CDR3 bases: TGCAGTGCTAGAGGACAGGGAGTAGATACGCAGTATTTT. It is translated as CSARGQGVDTQYF.

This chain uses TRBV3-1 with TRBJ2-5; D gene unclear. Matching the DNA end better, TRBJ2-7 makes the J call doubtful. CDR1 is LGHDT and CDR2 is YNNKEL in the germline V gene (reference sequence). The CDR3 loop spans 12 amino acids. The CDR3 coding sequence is TGTGCCAGCAGCCAGGGTATCCTCGAGCAGTACTTC. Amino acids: CASSQGILEQYF.

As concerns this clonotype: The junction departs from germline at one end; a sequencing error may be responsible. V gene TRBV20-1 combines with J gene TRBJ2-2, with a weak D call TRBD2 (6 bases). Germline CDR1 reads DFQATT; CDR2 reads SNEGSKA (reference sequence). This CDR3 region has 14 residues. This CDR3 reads CSARPGVGTGELFF. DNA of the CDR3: TGTAGTGCTAGACCGGGAGTGGGGACCGGGGAGCTGTTTTTT.

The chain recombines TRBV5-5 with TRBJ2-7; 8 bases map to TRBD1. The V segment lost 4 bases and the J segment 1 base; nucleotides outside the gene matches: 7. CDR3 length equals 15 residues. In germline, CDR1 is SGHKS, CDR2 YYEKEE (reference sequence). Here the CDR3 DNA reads TGTGCCAGCAGCGGTGGACAGGGCGCGTCCTACGAGCAGTACTTC. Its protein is CASSGGQGASYEQYF.

The CDR3 region has the DNA TGTGCCAGCAGTTTATGGTCCAGGCCCTACGAGCAGTACTTC. This sequence encodes CASSLWSRPYEQYF. This chain connects TRBV28 to TRBJ2-7; no firm D call. CDR3 length: 14 amino acids. Germline V lookup: CDR1 MDHEN, CDR2 SYDVKM. Trimming removed 0 bases at V and 2 bases at J, with 8 bases between.

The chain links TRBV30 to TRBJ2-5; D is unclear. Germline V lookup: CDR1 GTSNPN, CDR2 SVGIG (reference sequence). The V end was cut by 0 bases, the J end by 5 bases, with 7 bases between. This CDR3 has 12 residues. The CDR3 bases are TGTGCCTGGAGTGTGATGCCGGAGACCCAGTACTTC. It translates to CAWSVMPETQYF.

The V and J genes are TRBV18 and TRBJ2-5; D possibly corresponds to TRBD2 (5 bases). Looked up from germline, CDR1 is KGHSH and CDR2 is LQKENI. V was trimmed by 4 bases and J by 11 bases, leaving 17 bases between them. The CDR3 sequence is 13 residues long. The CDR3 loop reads CASSLSLGNEQYF. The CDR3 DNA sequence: TGTGCCAGCTCACTCTCCCTCGGGAATGAGCAGTACTTC.

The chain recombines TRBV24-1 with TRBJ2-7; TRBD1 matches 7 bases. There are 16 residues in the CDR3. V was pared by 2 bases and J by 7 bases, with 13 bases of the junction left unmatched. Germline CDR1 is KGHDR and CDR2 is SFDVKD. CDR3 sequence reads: CATSDSRTGGKREQYF. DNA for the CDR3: TGTGCCACCAGTGATTCCCGGACAGGTGGAAAAAGGGAGCAGTACTTC.

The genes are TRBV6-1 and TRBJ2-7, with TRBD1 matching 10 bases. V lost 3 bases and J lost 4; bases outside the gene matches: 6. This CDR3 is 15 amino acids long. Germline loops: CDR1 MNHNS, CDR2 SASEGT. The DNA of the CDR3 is TGTGCCAGCAGTGAGAGGGGACAGGGGTTTTACGAGCAGTACTTC. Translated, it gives CASSERGQGFYEQYF.

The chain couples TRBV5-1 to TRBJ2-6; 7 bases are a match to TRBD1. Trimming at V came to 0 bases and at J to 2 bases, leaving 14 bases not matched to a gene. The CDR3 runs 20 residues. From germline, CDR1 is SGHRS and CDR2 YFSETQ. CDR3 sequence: CASSLAGGTTRRAGANVLTF. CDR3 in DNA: TGCGCCAGCAGCTTGGCAGGGGGAACAACTAGGCGGGCTGGGGCCAACGTCCTGACTTTC.

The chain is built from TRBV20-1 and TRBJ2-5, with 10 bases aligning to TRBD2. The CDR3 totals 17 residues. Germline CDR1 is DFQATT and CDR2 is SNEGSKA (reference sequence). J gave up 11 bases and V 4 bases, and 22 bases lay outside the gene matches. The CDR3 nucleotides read TGCAGTGCTACTGGACGGCTTGGGACTAGCGCCTACAATGGGCAGTACTTC. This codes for CSATGRLGTSAYNGQYF.

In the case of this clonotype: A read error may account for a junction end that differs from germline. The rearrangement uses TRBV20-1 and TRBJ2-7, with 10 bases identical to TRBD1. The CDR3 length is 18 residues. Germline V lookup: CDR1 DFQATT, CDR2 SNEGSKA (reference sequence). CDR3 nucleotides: TGCAGTGCTAGAAGGGACAGGGGAGGAGGTAGCGGTCCCTACGAGCAGTACTTT. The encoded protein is CSARRDRGGGSGPYEQYF.

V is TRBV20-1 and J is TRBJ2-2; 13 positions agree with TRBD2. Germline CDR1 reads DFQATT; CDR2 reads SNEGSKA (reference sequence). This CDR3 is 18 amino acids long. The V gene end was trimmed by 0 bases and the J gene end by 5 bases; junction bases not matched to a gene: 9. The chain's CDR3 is CSARDPGLAGSVTGELFF. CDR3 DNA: TGCAGTGCTAGAGATCCGGGACTAGCGGGAAGTGTAACCGGGGAGCTGTTTTTT.

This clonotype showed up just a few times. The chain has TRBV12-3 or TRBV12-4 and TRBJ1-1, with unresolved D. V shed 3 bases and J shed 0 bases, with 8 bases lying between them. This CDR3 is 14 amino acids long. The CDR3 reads CASSFWALNTEAFF. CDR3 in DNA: TGTGCCAGCAGTTTTTGGGCCCTGAACACTGAAGCTTTCTTT.

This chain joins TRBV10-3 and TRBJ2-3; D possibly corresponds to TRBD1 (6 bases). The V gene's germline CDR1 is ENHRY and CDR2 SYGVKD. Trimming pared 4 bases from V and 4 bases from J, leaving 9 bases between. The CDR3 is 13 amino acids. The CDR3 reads CAISADSPDTQYF. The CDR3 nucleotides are TGTGCCATCAGTGCGGACAGCCCAGATACGCAGTATTTT.

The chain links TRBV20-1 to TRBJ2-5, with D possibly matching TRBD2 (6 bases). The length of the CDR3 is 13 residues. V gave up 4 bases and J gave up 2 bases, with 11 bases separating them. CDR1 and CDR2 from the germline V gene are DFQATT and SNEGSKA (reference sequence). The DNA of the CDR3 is TGCAGTGCTAAAGCTAGCGCTCAAGAGACCCAGTACTTC. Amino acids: CSAKASAQETQYF.

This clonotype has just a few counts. In DNA form, the CDR3 reads TGTGCCAGCAGCTCAGGGACAGTCGGTAAAGAGACCCAGTACTTC. It specifies CASSSGTVGKETQYF. This rearrangement joins TRBV11-3 to TRBJ2-5, with 7 positions matching TRBD1. The CDR3 is made up of 15 amino acids. Germline V gene lookup returns CDR1 SGHNT and CDR2 YENEEA. V was clipped by 4 bases and J by 3 bases; unmatched bases: 8.